The next 23 T cell receptor beta chains were all read from a single sample in a study of OX40 agonist ivuxolimab in advanced cancers. Profiled with immunoSEQ multiplex PCR; TCRdb holds only in-frame clones, not every one. This table holds 70,000 to 95,000 clones, about 92% found once. Sequencing was performed on CD4+ or CD8+ T cells sorted from blood, taken in a trial of the OX40 agonist ivuxolimab. The receptors were gathered from an adult with an advanced solid tumor such as melanoma, head and neck, liver or kidney cancer.

The chain links TRBV6-1 to TRBJ1-1; D remains ambiguous. The V end was cut by 0 bases, the J end by 2 bases, with 10 bases between. The germline CDR1 and CDR2 sequences are MNHNS and SASEGT. The CDR3 runs to 15 residues. CDR3 sequence: CASSEAAGSNTEAFF. For the CDR3, the DNA is TGTGCCAGCAGTGAAGCAGCAGGAAGTAACACTGAAGCTTTCTTT.

The chain recombines TRBV29-1 with TRBJ2-3; D remains unclear. This CDR3 region has 12 residues. Germline assignment: CDR1 SQVTM and CDR2 ANQGSEA. Trimming took 7 bases from V and 6 from J, leaving 14 bases between them. For the CDR3, the DNA is TGCAGCGCCCGGACCGAATTCGATACGCAGTATTTT. It is translated as CSARTEFDTQYF.

The rearrangement uses TRBV6-1 and TRBJ2-5; D may be TRBD1 or TRBD2 (5 bases each). Germline CDR1 and CDR2: MNHNS and SASEGT. CDR3 length: 14 residues. The germline V and J ends were trimmed by 8 bases and 9 bases, with 22 bases remaining between them. CDR3 coding DNA: TGTGCCAGCGACTTAGGGGCCAACCAGAGGGCCCAGTACTTC. This sequence encodes CASDLGANQRAQYF.

The V gene is TRBV6-5, the J gene TRBJ2-7; 10 nucleotides agree with TRBD1. CDR3 length: 12 amino acids. Germline V gene lookup returns CDR1 MNHEY and CDR2 SVGAGI. The ends lost 6 bases at V and 7 bases at J; junction bases unmatched: 3. CDR3: CASRGQGREQYV. CDR3 nucleotides: TGTGCCAGCAGGGGACAGGGGAGGGAGCAGTACGTC.

The chain carries TRBV7-2 and TRBJ1-6; TRBD1 agrees at 7 bases. Germline V gene lookup returns CDR1 SGHTA and CDR2 FQGNSA. The CDR3 runs to 14 residues. The junction had 5 bases not matched to a gene; V was cut back by 4 bases and J by 8 bases. CDR3 residues: CASSSGDSYSPLHF. As DNA, the CDR3 is TGTGCCAGCAGCTCGGGGGACAGCTATTCACCCCTCCACTTT.

The chain is built from TRBV19 and TRBJ1-5; D not certain. In germline, CDR1 is LNHDA, CDR2 SQIVND (reference sequence). The CDR3 runs to 14 residues. The germline V and J ends were trimmed by 6 bases and 1 base, with 10 bases remaining between them. The CDR3 sequence: CASRDGMSNQPQHF. DNA of the CDR3: TGTGCCAGTAGGGACGGGATGAGCAATCAGCCCCAGCATTTT.

The chain has TRBV18 and TRBJ2-3, with 11 positions matching TRBD2. The CDR3 runs to 17 residues. V dropped 3 bases and J dropped 2; count of bases not matched to a gene: 7. CDR1 and CDR2 from the germline V gene are KGHSH and LQKENI. CDR3 nucleotide sequence: TGTGCCAGCTCACCTTCTCCTAGCGGGGGGCTCACAGATACGCAGTATTTT. Protein: CASSPSPSGGLTDTQYF.

The V and J genes are TRBV1 and TRBJ1-5; the D call of TRBD1 is as the table states it, not checked on the DNA. TRBV1 is recorded as a pseudogene. The CDR3 spans 15 residues. The CDR3 sequence is CTGDRRMGANQPQHF. The DNA for the CDR3 is TGCACCGGGGACAGGAGGATGGGGGCGAATCAGCCCCAGCATTTT.

This rearrangement joins TRBV5-5 to TRBJ2-7; 10 nucleotides agree with TRBD1. Germline loops: CDR1 SGHKS, CDR2 YYEKEE (reference sequence). The V and J ends lost 4 bases and 1 base, in that order; junction bases with no gene match: 5. CDR3 length equals 15 residues. CDR3 nucleotide sequence: TGTGCCAGCAGCCAGGGACAGGGGTTATCCTACGAGCAGTACGTC. Translation gives CASSQGQGLSYEQYV.

The chain uses TRBV5-5 and TRBJ1-1; D is possibly TRBD1 (6 bases). Trimming took 0 bases from V and 5 from J, leaving 14 bases between them. CDR3 length: 15 residues. The germline V gene encodes CDR1 SGHKS and CDR2 YYEKEE (reference sequence). CDR3 sequence: CASSLEGSGTTEAFF. Written as DNA, the CDR3 is TGTGCCAGCAGCTTGGAGGGGTCAGGGACAACTGAAGCTTTCTTT.

This clone occurred once. J is TRBJ2-5 and V is TRBV29-1; 9 nucleotides match TRBD1. The CDR3 runs to 14 residues. The junction had 11 bases not matched to a gene; V was cut back by 7 bases and J by 5 bases. Germline CDR1 reads SQVTM; CDR2 reads ANQGSEA. The CDR3 protein is CSALYPGQGETQYF. The CDR3 region has the DNA TGCAGCGCCCTTTATCCGGGACAGGGTGAGACCCAGTACTTC.

The genes are TRBV5-6 and TRBJ2-6, with no clear D. This CDR3 has 15 amino acids. Germline-derived CDR1 and CDR2 are SGHDT and YYEEEE. Deletions cut 0 bases from V and 0 bases from J, with 4 bases between. The CDR3 coding sequence is TGTGCCAGCAGCTTGGACAACTCTGGGGCCAACGTCCTGACTTTC. This encodes CASSLDNSGANVLTF.

The rearrangement links TRBV5-5 to TRBJ2-7; D may be TRBD1 (5 bases). V was cut by 2 bases and J by 4 bases, with 10 bases left in between. Germline V gene sequence: CDR1 SGHKS, CDR2 YYEKEE (reference sequence). The CDR3 totals 13 residues. CDR3 nucleotide sequence: TGTGCCAGCAGCTTCGATCGACAGTACGAGCAGTACGTC. Its protein is CASSFDRQYEQYV.

V and J are TRBV19 and TRBJ2-3; 7 bases are shared with TRBD1. V gave up 1 base and J gave up 7 bases; unmatched junction bases: 5. This CDR3 region has 14 residues. Germline V gene sequence: CDR1 LNHDA, CDR2 SQIVND (reference sequence). The CDR3 nucleotides read TGTGCCAGTAGTATAGGACAGGGTCTAAATACGCAGTATTTT. Translation gives CASSIGQGLNTQYF.

The chain uses TRBV9 and TRBJ1-4; 7 nucleotides match TRBD1. Germline trimming cut 7 bases from V and 3 bases from J; bases unmatched to any gene: 6. The germline gives CDR1 SGDLS, CDR2 YYNGEE. The CDR3 is made up of 14 amino acids. The CDR3 bases are TGTGCCAGCGGCTCCGGGACAGCTAATGAAAAACTGTTTTTT. Its protein is CASGSGTANEKLFF.

The rearrangement joins TRBV27 to TRBJ2-3; no clear D. Germline-derived CDR1 and CDR2 are MNHEY and SMNVEV (reference sequence). V shed 6 bases and J shed 2 bases, with 12 bases lying between them. This CDR3 comprises 14 residues. The chain's CDR3 is CASSFDTYTDTQYF. DNA of the CDR3: TGTGCCAGCAGCTTCGACACGTACACAGATACGCAGTATTTT.

This chain uses TRBV5-1 with TRBJ2-3; D possibly corresponds to TRBD2 (6 bases). Germline assignment: CDR1 SGHRS and CDR2 YFSETQ. CDR3 length equals 14 residues. Trimming cost V 5 bases and J 8 bases, with 18 bases left between them. The CDR3, as DNA: TGCGCCAGCAGGGGTAAGCCCCCGGAGGGTACGCAGTATTTT. Residues: CASRGKPPEGTQYF.

This chain links TRBV7-2 with TRBJ2-5, with no clear D. Per germline, CDR1 SGHTA and CDR2 FQGNSA. The CDR3 spans 14 residues. V was pared by 4 bases and J by 4 bases, with 13 bases between. The DNA for the CDR3 is TGTGCCAGCAGCTCAGGTGTGGTCGGAGAGACCCAGTACTTC. Protein product: CASSSGVVGETQYF.

This sequence joins TRBV5-1 and TRBJ1-4; 8 bases are shared with TRBD1. The CDR3 contains 15 residues. Germline V gives CDR1 SGHRS, CDR2 YFSETQ. V lost 3 bases, J lost 8 bases, and 9 bases stayed unmatched. The CDR3 protein is CASSSRQGLDEKLFF. CDR3 DNA: TGCGCCAGCAGCTCTCGACAGGGGTTAGACGAAAAACTGTTTTTT. The entire variable domain, with the rest obtained from reference TRBV5-1 and TRBJ1-4, is as follows: KAGVTQTPRYLIKTRGQQVTLSCSPISGHRSVSWYQQTPGQGLQFLFEYFSETQRNKGNFPGRFSGRQFSNSRSEMNVSTLELGDSALYLCASSSRQGLDEKLFFGSGTQLSVL.

V and J are TRBV5-4 and TRBJ1-3; D unclear. Trimming pared 1 base from V and 3 bases from J, leaving 5 bases between. This CDR3 is 13 amino acids long. CDR1 SGHNT and CDR2 YYREEE come from the germline V gene (reference sequence). Here the CDR3 DNA reads TGTGCCAGCAGCTTGTTAGGTGGAAACACCATATATTTT. Protein sequence: CASSLLGGNTIYF.

The chain combines TRBV12-5 with TRBJ1-2; a possible D gene is TRBD1 (5 bases). From germline, CDR1 is LGHNT and CDR2 FRNRAP. This CDR3 is 13 amino acids long. Trimming cost V 3 bases and J 8 bases, with 13 bases left between them. The CDR3 loop reads CASGLAGGSGYTF. The CDR3 DNA follows: TGTGCTAGTGGTTTAGCGGGGGGATCCGGCTACACCTTC.

The gene calls are TRBV27 and TRBJ1-4; 7 nucleotides line up with TRBD1. Trimming at V came to 5 bases and at J to 0 bases, leaving 15 bases not matched to a gene. This CDR3 comprises 19 residues. In germline, CDR1 is MNHEY, CDR2 SMNVEV (reference sequence). The CDR3 here is CASSPMPGDRHATNEKLFF. In DNA form, the CDR3 reads TGTGCCAGCAGTCCCATGCCTGGGGACAGACATGCAACTAATGAAAAACTGTTTTTT.

The sample holds a few counts of this clone. The CDR3 spells CASSPYRTESYNEQFF. In DNA form, the CDR3 reads TGTGCCAGCAGCCCCTATCGGACTGAGTCCTACAATGAGCAGTTCTTC. This chain connects TRBV11-3 to TRBJ2-1, with a tentative D call TRBD2 (5 bases). CDR3 length equals 16 residues. Germline V gene lookup returns CDR1 SGHNT and CDR2 YENEEA. V lost 5 bases to trimming and J lost 1 base, with 15 bases between them.